These T cell receptor beta chains were read from a single sample in a study of blood T cell repertoires in COVID-19. Measured with immunoSEQ multiplex PCR; TCRdb has only the in-frame clones, and not every one. The table has about 180,000 clones, about 88% seen once. The sample taken for sequencing was PBMCs or T cells enriched from blood (not recorded which). These receptors were collected from a woman between 18 and 30 years old who had recovered from COVID-19. The CDR3 runs from the conserved cysteine through the conserved F or W. Each record gives: D gene, J gene, V gene, clone size, CDR3 DNA, CDR3 protein. A D gene is named only where the DNA matches it firmly. Clone size, where shown, is once, few, many, or a class for clones that have expanded.

d_gene: .
j_gene: TRBJ2-7
v_gene: TRBV6-1
abundance: .
CDR3nt: TGTGCCAGCAGTGAAACGGGAGTAGTCTACGAGCAGTACTTC
CDR3aa: CASSETGVVYEQYF

d_gene: .
j_gene: TRBJ2-3
v_gene: TRBV19
abundance: once
CDR3nt: TGTGCCAGTAGTATTGGAGCTTTCACAGATACGCAGTATTTT
CDR3aa: CASSIGAFTDTQYF

d_gene: .
j_gene: TRBJ1-2
v_gene: TRBV19
abundance: .
CDR3nt: TGTGCCAGTAGTCCCCCCATGACAGTCGGGTATGGCTACACCTTC
CDR3aa: CASSPPMTVGYGYTF

d_gene: .
j_gene: TRBJ1-2
v_gene: TRBV7-2
abundance: .
CDR3nt: TGTGCCAGCAGCTTAGATAGAGGGAACTATGGCTACACCTTC
CDR3aa: CASSLDRGNYGYTF

d_gene: .
j_gene: TRBJ2-5
v_gene: TRBV21-1
abundance: .
CDR3nt: TGTGCCAGCAGCAATCTTGGGACAGGGAGCCAAGAGACCCAGTACTTC
CDR3aa: CASSNLGTGSQETQYF

d_gene: TRBD1
j_gene: TRBJ1-1
v_gene: TRBV7-3
abundance: .
CDR3nt: TGTGCCAGCAGCCCAGTGGGACAGTCGAACACTGAAGCTTTCTTT
CDR3aa: CASSPVGQSNTEAFF

d_gene: TRBD1
j_gene: TRBJ1-1
v_gene: TRBV19
abundance: once
CDR3nt: TGTGCCAGTAGTACCACAGGGGTCTGGACTGAAGCTTTCTTT
CDR3aa: CASSTTGVWTEAFF

d_gene: .
j_gene: TRBJ2-7
v_gene: TRBV4-1
abundance: .
CDR3nt: TGCGCCAGCAGCCAGACGGGAGAGGAAAGGTACTTC
CDR3aa: CASSQTGEERYF

d_gene: .
j_gene: TRBJ1-3
v_gene: TRBV28
abundance: few
CDR3nt: TGTGCCAGCAGGCCTCGACGGGGGAGAAACACCATATATTTT
CDR3aa: CASRPRRGRNTIYF

d_gene: .
j_gene: TRBJ2-3
v_gene: TRBV13
abundance: once
CDR3nt: TGTGCCAGCAGCCTCTTCACAGATACGCAGTATTTT
CDR3aa: CASSLFTDTQYF

d_gene: TRBD2
j_gene: TRBJ2-5
v_gene: TRBV2
abundance: .
CDR3nt: TGTGCCAGCGACGAGTCCGGGACTAGCGGGCCCCAAGAGACCCAGTACTTC
CDR3aa: CASDESGTSGPQETQYF

d_gene: .
j_gene: TRBJ2-3
v_gene: TRBV29-1
abundance: .
CDR3nt: TGCAGCGCCCGTCTCGCGCGGAACCCCACAGATACGCAGTATTTT
CDR3aa: CSARLARNPTDTQYF

d_gene: .
j_gene: TRBJ2-3
v_gene: TRBV5-1
abundance: .
CDR3nt: TGCGCCAGCAGCTCACTTTCAGGTGCCGGCACAGATACGCAGTATTTT
CDR3aa: CASSSLSGAGTDTQYF

d_gene: TRBD1
j_gene: TRBJ2-7
v_gene: TRBV9
abundance: .
CDR3nt: TGTGCCAGCAGCTCCACCTGGGACAGGGGTACGGACAACGGCGAGCAGTACTTC
CDR3aa: CASSSTWDRGTDNGEQYF

d_gene: .
j_gene: TRBJ2-3
v_gene: TRBV2
abundance: .
CDR3nt: TGTGCCAGCAGTGAAGACGGCAGGGCTAGCACAGATACGCAGTATTTT
CDR3aa: CASSEDGRASTDTQYF

d_gene: .
j_gene: TRBJ2-3
v_gene: TRBV9
abundance: few
CDR3nt: TGTGCCAGCAGCGGAGAGGGTATGGGCTCTTTTTCAGATACGCAGTATTTT
CDR3aa: CASSGEGMGSFSDTQYF